This TCR beta chain appears in the sequencing data of a study of cytomegalovirus exposure and HLA in healthy donors (dated by TCRdb to 2015 to 2018). About the full investigation: An earlier analysis of 587 of the donors reported approximately 260 Gb of sequence data and 117 million unique TCR beta sequences obtained from 180 million or so T cells. Among 398 genotyped donors of the cohort, an average of approximately 230,000 unique TCR beta nucleotide sequences were sequenced per donor, roughly 20% of them non-productive. Among the roughly 410 genotyped donors, about 85% belonged to the genetic ancestry cluster associated with self-reported Caucasian donors. The aim of the study was to test whether cataloging public T cell receptors could identify signatures of past pathogen exposure. Roughly 5 DR-DQ haplotypes were handled as single units for association and clustering because linkage in the cohort was strong. Typing coverage differed by locus: A, B, C, DRB1 and DQB1 were typed in about 620-630 donors, DQA1 in around 500, DPA1 in approximately 610, and DPB1 in just under 490. To predict cytomegalovirus infection status, the study combined high-throughput TCR immunosequencing, statistical association of individual TCRs with disease status, and machine learning. In the later analysis, no new phenotypic data were used to find candidate immune exposures; instead, reliance was placed on TCR beta sequences and their occurrence across donors. Using immunosequencing, the study profiled T cell repertoires from 640 or so subjects and related those repertoires to cytomegalovirus serostatus. Every discovery cohort repertoire had been produced on one sequencing platform. Donor age, sex, ethnicity and CMV serostatus were compiled together with the repertoire data. Both class I and class II loci were covered by HLA typing, at four-digit resolution. A later genetic analysis took genome-wide SNP genotypes for about 65% of the roughly 670 donors and used that subset as a discovery cohort. In addition to the first cohort of 650 to 800 subjects, a separate validation cohort of 130 or so different subjects was used. In a later analysis, previously published TCR beta repertoires from 550 to 700 donors were re-analyzed and high-resolution HLA genotyping was added so that TCR occurrence patterns could be studied. About 280 gigabases of sequencing data and around 88 million unique TCR sequences made up an early release that covered approximately 620 HLA-typed donors. An earlier analysis of 587 of the donors used high-throughput TCR beta sequencing to judge whether each TCR beta V gene segment behaved as functional or pseudogenic.

Of note for this clone: The clone's antigen remains unknown. No base qualities exist here, and no much larger clone lies one base off it.

As encoded in the germline V gene (reference sequence), CDR1 is PRHDT while CDR2 is FYEKMQ. The cysteine opens and the phenylalanine closes a CDR3 of 15 amino acids. Only the CDR3 portion is preserved as DNA: 45 bases, with reading frame beginning at the first base. V trim: 3 bases; J trim: 0 bases; unmatched bases: 4. The investigation overall reported the following: At a false discovery rate of 0.05, a later analysis linked around 15,000 TCR beta sequences to specific HLA alleles. A cluster of highly shared sequence variants was judged likely to be a technical artifact of the sequencing pipeline. A later genetic analysis associated a missense DCLRE1C variant with V-gene and J-gene trimming of TCR beta chains, and an independent cohort replicated the association. CMV serostatus was the only immune exposure information available for the cohort. A later analysis found that TCR association rates varied across HLA loci, with DRB1 alleles showing the most associated TCRs and HLA-C alleles the fewest. A later analysis found that HLA-associated TCR beta chains were more clonally expanded and had lower generation probabilities than equally common non-associated chains. A further reported finding was that TCR beta sequences accurately predicted the HLA-A and HLA-B alleles for most subjects in the first cohort. Correlated functional status among segregating V segments might be attributable to linkage disequilibrium, but an unknown experimental factor could not be ruled out. Presence/absence analyses assumed roughly uniform sequencing depth across donors, an assumption that may not hold. In an earlier analysis of under 600 of the donors, most TCR beta V segments were observed in productive rearrangements about 90% or about 30% of the time, broadly matching IMGT annotations. A few of the identified cytomegalovirus-associated TCR beta chains were confirmed in vitro to be specific for cytomegalovirus antigens. The cohort was sequenced for TCR beta chains only, and without alpha or paired-chain data the features that could be detected were limited. The classifier was reported to diagnose cytomegalovirus status with high specificity and sensitivity in both the original cohort and the validation cohort. In a later analysis, several top co-occurrence clusters were reported to appear linked to parvovirus B19, influenza, CMV and Epstein-Barr virus. HLA typing was unavailable for some donors at each locus, so association tests used only the typed subset. Most CMV-associated TCR beta chains appeared to be HLA-restricted in a later analysis, and the HLA associations seemed to be driven largely by CMV exposure. The study listed 164 TCR beta chains as associated with cytomegalovirus. Because counts were too low, about 18 rarely observed V segments, including chromosome 9 orphons, were excluded from the earlier analysis of several hundred of the donors. When HLA alleles, especially DR and DQ, strongly co-occurred, TCR associations were difficult to assign to individual alleles. The 87-base-pair reads could not distinguish some IMGT-functional V segments, including TRBV6-2 and TRBV6-3, so those segments were excluded. The authors suggested that the approach could potentially be extended to other disease states and immunological phenotypes. In a later genetic analysis, fewer N-insertions in productive TCRs were reported among donors in an Asian-associated ancestry cluster than the approximately 670-donor mean. Most TCR sequences were observed very rarely across donors, whereas some public TCRs were present in many individuals.

The library was made by the immunoSEQ multiplex PCR assay. For the multiplex PCR, a mixture combining 60 forward primers for TCR Vbeta segments and 13 reverse primers for TCR Jbeta segments was used. A multiplex PCR assay on genomic DNA amplified the CDR3 region of rearranged TCR beta genes. On the Illumina HiSeq System, the amplified TCR beta libraries were sequenced as 87-base-pair reads. For the original study's pipeline: In a later analysis, 77 million or so unique TCR beta chains were counted across the roughly 670 repertoires, and around 10 million of these chains were shared by at least two donors. A nearest-neighbor algorithm error-corrected the raw reads and collapsed the reads into unique sequences, merging closely related sequences to remove PCR and sequencing errors. V, D and J gene segments were assigned by aligning CDR3 sequences to IMGT reference sequences. For a sequence to be retained, a match of at least six nucleotides was required to both a V gene segment and a J gene segment. Rearrangements were called productive when the CDR3 lacked stop codons and stayed in frame with V and J; all others were non-productive. CDR3 was defined according to IMGT convention as the region running from the second conserved V-encoded cysteine to the conserved J-encoded phenylalanine. Sequences without an unambiguous match to a single V gene segment were excluded from the earlier analysis of several hundred of the donors. An earlier analysis of about 600 of the donors called V segments functional above 56.7% productive rearrangements and segregating when the between-donor standard deviation exceeded 5%. A statistical classification framework was developed to diagnose cytomegalovirus status using the catalog of TCR beta chain sequences. V and J gene assignment, in a later analysis, came from comparing TCR nucleotide sequences with IMGT/GENE-DB human TR gene sequences. In a later analysis, CDR3 sequences and most-parsimonious VDJ recombination scenarios were assigned using the TCRdist pipeline. A later analysis defined each TCR beta chain by its CDR3 amino acid sequence plus V-gene family, and excluded reads lacking a unique V-gene family. In a later analysis, 500 to 650 highly shared, low-generation-probability nucleotide sequences were removed to address suspected cross-contamination and a sequencing artifact. For each public chain, a later analysis derived a clonal expansion index from normalized ranks of inferred template counts within each repertoire. In a later analysis, generation probabilities were computed with a VDJ recombination model fitted to out-of-frame rearrangements, and the resulting probabilities were checked against IGoR. In a later analysis, hypergeometric tests were used to score TCR-TCR, TCR-HLA and TCR-CMV co-occurrence, with a repertoire-size bias correction applied to TCR pairs. A later analysis estimated false discovery rates by permuting HLA or CMV assignments 20 times. A later analysis grouped co-occurring TCRs with DBSCAN, adding TCRdist sequence similarity when clustering within HLA-allele-positive subsets. Repertoires with fewer than 30,000 or more than 120,000 public chains were left out of co-occurrence clustering, as were a handful of repertoires with anomalous nucleotide sharing. TCRdb mirrors the immuneACCESS table, restricted to in-frame sequences. Some clones are absent from its copies; in checked studies, under half trace to an unresolved V gene, and the reason for the others is unknown. The D gene and trimming were derived from the DNA, and the V and J assignments and clone size from that table. For this sample there are roughly 180,000 clones; 75% to 80% appear just once. Over 13% of the sample goes to the ten largest clones.

The cohort was made up of 500 to 850 healthy bone marrow donors. All cohort members were sampled while nominally healthy, although unrecorded immune exposures were likely present. The donor was CMV seropositive and was included in the group of 250 to 300 seropositive cohort members. Each donor provided a peripheral blood sample, and peripheral blood mononuclear cells were used for TCR beta sequencing. Genomic DNA was extracted from the blood cell samples with the Qiagen DNeasy Blood Extraction Kit. Sequenced material: PBMCs. The V gene is TRBV13 and the J gene is TRBJ1-2, with TRBD1 identical over 7 junction bases. This receptor was taken from a man aged 45-60 years in good health and CMV-seropositive. The CDR3 sequence is CASSLAGGTNYGYTF. The DNA sequence is as follows: TGTGCCAGCAGCTTGGCAGGGGGGACTAACTATGGCTACACCTTC.